Detailed here is one T cell receptor (beta chain). This sample stems from a study of blood T cell repertoires in COVID-19. Study overall: T cells, B-cell-depleted T cells, or PBMCs provided the cDNA or gDNA that served as material.

Patients in Seattle were enrolled during active infection, then followed longitudinally. The V gene's germline CDR1 is SNHLY and CDR2 FYNNEI. V dropped 7 bases and J dropped 3 bases, with 25 bases sitting between them. CDR3 size: 18 residues. In the authors' methods: Using reference gene primer amplification, nucleated cell counts were estimated. Sequencing used immunoSEQ multiplex PCR; TCRdb keeps in-frame clones, though not all of them. From that table come the V and J calls and clone size; the DNA was used to work out D and trimming. The sample holds fewer than 70,000 clones; about 90% are singletons and the top ten take 16%.

The sequencing input was peripheral blood. The receptor was derived from a man aged 40-55 years with COVID-19, enrolled during active disease. V usage is TRBV2 and J usage is TRBJ1-5, with a tentative D call TRBD1 (6 bases). CDR3 in amino acids: CASTEGDPGDEDNQPQHF. The DNA of the CDR3 is TGTGCCAGCACTGAGGGGGACCCAGGGGATGAGGACAATCAGCCCCAGCATTTT.